Detailed here is one TCR beta chain. The PCR was carried out with 60 Vbeta primers and 13 Jbeta primers. The table came from immunoSEQ multiplex PCR; TCRdb's copy has only in-frame clones and leaves some out. The table includes 110,000 or so clones, 78% detected once. The data were taken from a study of cytomegalovirus exposure and HLA in healthy donors. This CDR3 spans 15 amino acids. CDR1 is SGHDT and CDR2 is YYEEEE in the germline V gene. The V gene lost 4 bases and the J gene lost 7 bases, with 18 bases spanning the gap. This receptor was taken from a man between 25 and 39 years old in good health and CMV-seronegative. The chain recombines TRBV5-6 with TRBJ2-4, with D possibly being TRBD1 (6 bases). Sequences were obtained from PBMCs. In nucleotides, the CDR3 is TGTGCCAGCAGCCCAGGGGCCCCGGAGGAGAACATTCAGTACTTC. This encodes CASSPGAPEENIQYF.